The following is a T cell receptor beta chain sequence with its context. Its antigen is undetermined. Germline values: CDR1 ENHRY, CDR2 SYGVKD. The CDR3 covers 15 residues. V shed 0 bases and J shed 4 bases, with 7 bases lying between them. This entry comes from a study of cytomegalovirus exposure and HLA in healthy donors. The PCR ran on 60 Vbeta and 13 Jbeta primers. Assay used: immunoSEQ multiplex PCR; TCRdb lists only in-frame clones, some missing. The sample includes approximately 140,000 clones, 75% to 85% of them seen just once. It was healthy bone marrow donors who served as donors. General study results and limits: In a later analysis, a missense DCLRE1C variant was linked to TCR beta V- and J-gene trimming. Compared with the roughly 670-donor mean, an Asian-associated ancestry cluster reportedly had fewer N-insertions, according to a later analysis. What was likely a sequencing artifact was a cluster of highly shared sequence variants.

The genes are TRBV10-3 and TRBJ1-6; D is unclear. Sequenced: PBMCs. The clonotype originates from a middle-aged man in good health and CMV-seronegative. CDR3 DNA sequence: TGTGCCATCAGTGAGTCCGGTGGTTATAATTCACCCCTCCACTTT. Its translation is CAISESGGYNSPLHF.